The entry that follows covers one T cell receptor beta chain sequence. Measured with immunoSEQ multiplex PCR; TCRdb has only the in-frame clones, and not every one. The sample has 35,000 to 45,000 clones; 90% to 95% are singletons. The sample comes from a study of T cell changes during pregnancy in multiple sclerosis. Per germline, CDR1 SGHKS and CDR2 YYEKEE (reference sequence). Between the trimmed V and J ends, which lost 0 bases and 6 bases, there was a span of 10 bases. The CDR3 is 14 residues long. The sample consisted of CD8+ T cells from peripheral blood mononuclear cells, taken before pregnancy. V is TRBV5-5 and J is TRBJ2-1; a possible D gene is TRBD1 (6 bases). This TCR was sampled from a female donor with multiple sclerosis, enrolled in a pregnancy study. In nucleotides, the CDR3 is TGTGCCAGCAGCTTGGGCCCACAGGGCAATGAGCAGTTCTTC. It is translated as CASSLGPQGNEQFF.